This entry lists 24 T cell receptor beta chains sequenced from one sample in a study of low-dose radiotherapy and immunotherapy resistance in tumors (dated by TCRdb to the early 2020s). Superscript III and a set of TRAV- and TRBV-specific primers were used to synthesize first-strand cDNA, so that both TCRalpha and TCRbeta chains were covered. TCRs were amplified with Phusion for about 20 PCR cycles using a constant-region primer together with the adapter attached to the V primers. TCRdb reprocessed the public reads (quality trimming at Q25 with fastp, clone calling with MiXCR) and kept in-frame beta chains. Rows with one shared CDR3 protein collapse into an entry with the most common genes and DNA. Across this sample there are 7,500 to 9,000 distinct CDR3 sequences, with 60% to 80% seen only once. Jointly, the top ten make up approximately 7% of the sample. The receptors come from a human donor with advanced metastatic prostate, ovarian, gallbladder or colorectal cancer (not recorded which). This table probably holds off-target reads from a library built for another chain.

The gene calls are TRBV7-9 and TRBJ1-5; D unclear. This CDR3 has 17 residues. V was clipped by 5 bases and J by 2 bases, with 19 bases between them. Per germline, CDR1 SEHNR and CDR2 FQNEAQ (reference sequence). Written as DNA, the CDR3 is TGTGCCAGCAGCCGCGGACCCCTCGGGAGTGGCAATCAGCCCCAGCATTTT. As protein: CASSRGPLGSGNQPQHF.

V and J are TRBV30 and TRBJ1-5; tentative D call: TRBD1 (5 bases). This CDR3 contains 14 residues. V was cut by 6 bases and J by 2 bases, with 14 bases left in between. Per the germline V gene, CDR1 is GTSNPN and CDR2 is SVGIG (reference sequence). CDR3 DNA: TGTGCCTGTCAAATCCAGGGAGGCAATCAGCCCCAGCATTTT. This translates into CACQIQGGNQPQHF.

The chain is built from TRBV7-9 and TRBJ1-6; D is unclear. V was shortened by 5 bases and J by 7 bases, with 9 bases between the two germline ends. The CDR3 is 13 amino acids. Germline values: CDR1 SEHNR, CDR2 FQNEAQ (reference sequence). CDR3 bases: TGTGCCAGCAGCCGGGCTTTAAATTCACCCCTCCACTTT. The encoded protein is CASSRALNSPLHF.

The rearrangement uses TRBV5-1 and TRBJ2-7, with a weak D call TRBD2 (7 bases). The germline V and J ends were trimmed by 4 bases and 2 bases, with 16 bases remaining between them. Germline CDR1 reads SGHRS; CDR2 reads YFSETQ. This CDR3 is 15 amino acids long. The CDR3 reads CASSPGAAGAYEQYF. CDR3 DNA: TGCGCCAGCAGCCCGGGGGCTGCGGGAGCCTACGAGCAGTACTTC.

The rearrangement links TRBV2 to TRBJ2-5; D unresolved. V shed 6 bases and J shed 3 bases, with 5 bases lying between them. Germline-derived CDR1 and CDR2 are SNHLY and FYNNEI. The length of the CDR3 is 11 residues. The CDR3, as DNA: TGTGCCAGCAGCATAGAAGAGACCCAGTACTTC. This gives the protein CASSIEETQYF. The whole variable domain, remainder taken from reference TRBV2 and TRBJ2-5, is EPEVTQTPSHQVTQMGQEVILRCVPISNHLYFYWYRQILGQKVEFLVSFYNNEISEKSEIFDDQFSVERPDGSNFTLKIRSTKLEDSAMYFCASSIEETQYFGPGTRLLVL.

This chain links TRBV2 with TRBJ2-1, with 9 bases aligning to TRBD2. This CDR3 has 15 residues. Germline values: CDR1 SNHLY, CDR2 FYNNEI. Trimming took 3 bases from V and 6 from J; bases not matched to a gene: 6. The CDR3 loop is CASSESLAGFNEQFF. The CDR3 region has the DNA TGTGCCAGCAGTGAGTCTCTAGCGGGGTTCAATGAGCAGTTCTTC. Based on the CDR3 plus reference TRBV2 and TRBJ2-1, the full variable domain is EPEVTQTPSHQVTQMGQEVILRCVPISNHLYFYWYRQILGQKVEFLVSFYNNEISEKSEIFDDQFSVERPDGSNFTLKIRSTKLEDSAMYFCASSESLAGFNEQFFGPGTRLTVL.

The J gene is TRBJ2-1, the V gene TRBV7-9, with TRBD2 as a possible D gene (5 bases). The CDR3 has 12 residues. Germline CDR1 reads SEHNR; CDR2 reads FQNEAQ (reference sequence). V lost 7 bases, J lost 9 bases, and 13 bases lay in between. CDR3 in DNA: TGTGCCAGCACCTTCGGTCGGGGTGAGCAGTTCTTC. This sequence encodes CASTFGRGEQFF.

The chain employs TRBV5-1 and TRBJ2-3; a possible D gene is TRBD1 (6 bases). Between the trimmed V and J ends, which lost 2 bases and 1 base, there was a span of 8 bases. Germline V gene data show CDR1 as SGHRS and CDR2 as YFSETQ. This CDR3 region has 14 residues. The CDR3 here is CASSLRQGTDTQYF. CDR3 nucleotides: TGCGCCAGCAGCTTACGACAGGGCACAGATACGCAGTATTTT. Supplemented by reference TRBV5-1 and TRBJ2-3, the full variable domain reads KAGVTQTPRYLIKTRGQQVTLSCSPISGHRSVSWYQQTPGQGLQFLFEYFSETQRNKGNFPGRFSGRQFSNSRSEMNVSTLELGDSALYLCASSLRQGTDTQYFGPGTRLTVL.

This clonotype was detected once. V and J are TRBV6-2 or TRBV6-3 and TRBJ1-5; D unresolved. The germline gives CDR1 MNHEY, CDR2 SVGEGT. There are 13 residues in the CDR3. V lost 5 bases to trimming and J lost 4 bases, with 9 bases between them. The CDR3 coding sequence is TGTGCCAGCAGTGCGCTGGGAAATCAGCCCCAGCATTTT. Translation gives CASSALGNQPQHF.

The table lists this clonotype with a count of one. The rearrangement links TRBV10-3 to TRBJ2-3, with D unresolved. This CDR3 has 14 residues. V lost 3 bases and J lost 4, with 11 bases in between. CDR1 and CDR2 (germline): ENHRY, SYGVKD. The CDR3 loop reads CAISEGLLADTQYF. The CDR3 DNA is TGTGCCATCAGTGAAGGGCTCCTGGCAGATACGCAGTATTTT.

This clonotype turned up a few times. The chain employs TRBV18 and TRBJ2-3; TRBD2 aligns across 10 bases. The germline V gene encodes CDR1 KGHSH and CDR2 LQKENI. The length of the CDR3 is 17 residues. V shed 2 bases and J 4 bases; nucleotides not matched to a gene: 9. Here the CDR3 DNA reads TGTGCCAGCTCACCAATGAGGAGGAGCGGGAGGGCAGATACGCAGTATTTT. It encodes CASSPMRRSGRADTQYF.

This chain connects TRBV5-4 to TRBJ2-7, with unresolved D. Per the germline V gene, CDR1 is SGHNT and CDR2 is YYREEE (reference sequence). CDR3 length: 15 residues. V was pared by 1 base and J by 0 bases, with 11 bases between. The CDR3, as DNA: TGTGCCAGCAGCTTGCGAAGGGTCTCCTCCTACGAGCAGTACTTC. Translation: CASSLRRVSSYEQYF.

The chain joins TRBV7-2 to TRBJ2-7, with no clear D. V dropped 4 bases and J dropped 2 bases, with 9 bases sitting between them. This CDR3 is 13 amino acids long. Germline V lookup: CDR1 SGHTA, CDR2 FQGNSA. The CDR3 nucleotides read TGTGCCAGCAGCTGGATGGCCCCCTACGAGCAGTACTTC. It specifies CASSWMAPYEQYF.

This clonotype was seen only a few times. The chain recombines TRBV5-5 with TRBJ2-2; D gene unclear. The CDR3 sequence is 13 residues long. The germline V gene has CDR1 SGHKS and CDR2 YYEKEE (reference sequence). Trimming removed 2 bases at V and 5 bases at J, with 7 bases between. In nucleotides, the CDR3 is TGTGCCAGCAGCTTTTTGGTAACCGGGGAGCTGTTTTTT. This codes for CASSFLVTGELFF.

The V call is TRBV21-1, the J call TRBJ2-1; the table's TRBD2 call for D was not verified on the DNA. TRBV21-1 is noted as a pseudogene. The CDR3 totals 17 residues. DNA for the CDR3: TGTGCCAGCAGCAAATGGGGACTAGCGGGAGGGGCCAATGAGCAGTTCTTC. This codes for CASSKWGLAGGANEQFF.

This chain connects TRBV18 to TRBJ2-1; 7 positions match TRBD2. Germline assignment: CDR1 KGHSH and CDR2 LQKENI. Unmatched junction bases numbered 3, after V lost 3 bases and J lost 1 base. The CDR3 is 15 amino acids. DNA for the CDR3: TGTGCCAGCTCACCCCGGGAGGCTTCCTACAATGAGCAGTTCTTC. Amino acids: CASSPREASYNEQFF.

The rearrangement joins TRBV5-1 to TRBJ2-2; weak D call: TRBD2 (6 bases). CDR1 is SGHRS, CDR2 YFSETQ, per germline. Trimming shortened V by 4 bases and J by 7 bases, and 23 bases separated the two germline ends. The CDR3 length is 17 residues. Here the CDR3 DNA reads TGCGCCAGCAGCCCCGGAGGGCTAGCAGGAGTGGGCGGGGAGCTGTTTTTT. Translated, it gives CASSPGGLAGVGGELFF.

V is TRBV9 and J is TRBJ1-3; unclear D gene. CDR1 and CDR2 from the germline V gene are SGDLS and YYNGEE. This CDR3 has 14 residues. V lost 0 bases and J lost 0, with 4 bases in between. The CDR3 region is CASSVGVSGNTIYF. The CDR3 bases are TGTGCCAGCAGCGTAGGAGTCTCTGGAAACACCATATATTTT.

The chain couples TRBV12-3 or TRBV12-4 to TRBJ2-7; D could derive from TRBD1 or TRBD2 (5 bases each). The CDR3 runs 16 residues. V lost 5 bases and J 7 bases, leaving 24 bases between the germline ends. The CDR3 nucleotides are TGTGCCAGCAGTCGACCTACCAGGGACGCCTCGTCGGAGCAGTACTTC. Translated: CASSRPTRDASSEQYF.

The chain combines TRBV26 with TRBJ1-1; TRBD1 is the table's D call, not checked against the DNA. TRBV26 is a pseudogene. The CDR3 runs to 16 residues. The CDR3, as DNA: TGTGCCAGCGCTAATACCCCCGGGACAGGGAACGCTGAAGCTTTCTTT. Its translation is CASANTPGTGNAEAFF.

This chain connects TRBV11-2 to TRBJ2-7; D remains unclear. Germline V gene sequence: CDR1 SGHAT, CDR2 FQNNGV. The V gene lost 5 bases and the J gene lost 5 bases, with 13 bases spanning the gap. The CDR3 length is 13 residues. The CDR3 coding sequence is TGTGCCAGCAGCCCCCCATGGGTCAACGAGCAGTACTTC. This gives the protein CASSPPWVNEQYF. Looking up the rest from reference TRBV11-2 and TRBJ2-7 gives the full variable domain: EAGVAQSPRYKIIEKRQSVAFWCNPISGHATLYWYQQILGQGPKLLIQFQNNGVVDDSQLPKDRFSAERLKGVDSTLKIQPAKLEDSAVYLCASSPPWVNEQYFGPGTRLTVT.

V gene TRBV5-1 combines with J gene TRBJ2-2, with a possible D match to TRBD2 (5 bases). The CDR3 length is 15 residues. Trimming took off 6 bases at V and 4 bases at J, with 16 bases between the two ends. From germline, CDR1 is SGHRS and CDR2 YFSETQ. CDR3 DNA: TGCGCCAGCACCGGGGAGCGCCCAGGCACCGGGGAGCTGTTTTTT. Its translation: CASTGERPGTGELFF.

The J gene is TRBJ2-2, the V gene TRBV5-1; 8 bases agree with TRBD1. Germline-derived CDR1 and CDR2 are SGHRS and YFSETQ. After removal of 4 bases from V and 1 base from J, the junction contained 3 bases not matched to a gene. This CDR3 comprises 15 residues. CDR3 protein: CASSIGQGNTGELFF. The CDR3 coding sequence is TGCGCCAGCAGCATAGGACAGGGGAACACCGGGGAGCTGTTTTTT.

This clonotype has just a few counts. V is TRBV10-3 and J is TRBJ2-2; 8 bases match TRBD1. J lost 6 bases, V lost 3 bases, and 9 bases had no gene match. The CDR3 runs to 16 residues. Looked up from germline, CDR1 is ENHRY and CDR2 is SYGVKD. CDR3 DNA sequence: TGTGCCATCAGTGACCCGGACAGGGCAGGCCCCGGGGAGCTGTTTTTT. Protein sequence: CAISDPDRAGPGELFF.